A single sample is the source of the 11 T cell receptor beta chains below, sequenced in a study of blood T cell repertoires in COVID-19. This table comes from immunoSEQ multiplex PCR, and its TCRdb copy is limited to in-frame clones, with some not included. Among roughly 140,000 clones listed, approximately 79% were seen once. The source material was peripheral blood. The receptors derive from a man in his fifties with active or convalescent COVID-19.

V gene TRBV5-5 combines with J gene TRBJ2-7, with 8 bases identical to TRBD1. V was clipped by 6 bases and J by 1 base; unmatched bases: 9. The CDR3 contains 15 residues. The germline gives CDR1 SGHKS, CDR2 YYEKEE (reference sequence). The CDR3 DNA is TGTGCCAGCATCACAGGGGGACTCCAATCCTACGAGCAGTACTTC. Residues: CASITGGLQSYEQYF.

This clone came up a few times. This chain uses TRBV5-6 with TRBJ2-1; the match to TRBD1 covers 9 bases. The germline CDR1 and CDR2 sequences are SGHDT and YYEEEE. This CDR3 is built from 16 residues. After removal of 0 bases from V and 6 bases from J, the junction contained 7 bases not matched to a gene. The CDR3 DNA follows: TGTGCCAGCAGCTTGGCCGGGGACAGGGCCCTCAATGAGCAGTTCTTC. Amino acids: CASSLAGDRALNEQFF.

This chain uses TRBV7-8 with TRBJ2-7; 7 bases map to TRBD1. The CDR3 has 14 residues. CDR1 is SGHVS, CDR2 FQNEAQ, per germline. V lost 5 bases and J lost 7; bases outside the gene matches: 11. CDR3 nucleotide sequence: TGTGCCAGCAGCGGACGCGGCAGGGGGAATGAGCAGTACTTC. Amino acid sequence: CASSGRGRGNEQYF.

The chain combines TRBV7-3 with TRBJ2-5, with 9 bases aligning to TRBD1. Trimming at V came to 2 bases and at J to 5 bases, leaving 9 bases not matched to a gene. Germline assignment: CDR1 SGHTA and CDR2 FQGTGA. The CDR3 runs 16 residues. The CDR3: CASSLGNGQGRETQYF. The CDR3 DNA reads TGTGCCAGCAGCTTAGGGAACGGACAGGGGAGGGAGACCCAGTACTTC.

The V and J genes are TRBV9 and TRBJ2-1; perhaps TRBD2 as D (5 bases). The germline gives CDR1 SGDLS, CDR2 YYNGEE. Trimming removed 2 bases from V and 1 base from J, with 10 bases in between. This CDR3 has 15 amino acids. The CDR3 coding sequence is TGTGCCAGCAGCGTCGAAAGCGGATCCTACAATGAGCAGTTCTTC. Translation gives CASSVESGSYNEQFF.

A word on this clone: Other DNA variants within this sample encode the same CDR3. For the CDR3, the DNA is TGTGCCAGCAGCCGGACAGGGGGCAGTGGGGCCAACGTCCTGACTTTC. This codes for CASSRTGGSGANVLTF. This chain connects TRBV14 to TRBJ2-6; TRBD1 matches at 11 bases. The junction had 2 bases not matched to a gene; V was cut back by 4 bases and J by 3 bases. The germline V gene encodes CDR1 SGHDN and CDR2 FVKESK. This CDR3 comprises 16 residues.

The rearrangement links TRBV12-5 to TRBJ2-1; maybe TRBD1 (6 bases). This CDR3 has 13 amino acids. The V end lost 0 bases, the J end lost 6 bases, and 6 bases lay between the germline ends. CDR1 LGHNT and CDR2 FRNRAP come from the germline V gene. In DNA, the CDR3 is TGTGCTAGTGGTTTGGTAGGGGGCAATGAGCAGTTCTTC. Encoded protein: CASGLVGGNEQFF.

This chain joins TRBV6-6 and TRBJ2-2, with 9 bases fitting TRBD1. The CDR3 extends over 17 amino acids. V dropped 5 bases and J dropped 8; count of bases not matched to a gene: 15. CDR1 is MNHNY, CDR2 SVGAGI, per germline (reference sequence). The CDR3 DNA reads TGTGCCAGCAGTCGATCCGGGACAGGGACCGGAGGGGGGGAGCTGTTTTTT. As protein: CASSRSGTGTGGGELFF.

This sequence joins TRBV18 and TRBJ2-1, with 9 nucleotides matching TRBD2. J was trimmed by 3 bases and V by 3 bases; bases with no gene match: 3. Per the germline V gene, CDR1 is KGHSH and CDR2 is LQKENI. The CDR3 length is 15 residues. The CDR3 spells CASSPLAGNYNEQFF. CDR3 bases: TGTGCCAGCTCACCCCTAGCGGGGAACTACAATGAGCAGTTCTTC.

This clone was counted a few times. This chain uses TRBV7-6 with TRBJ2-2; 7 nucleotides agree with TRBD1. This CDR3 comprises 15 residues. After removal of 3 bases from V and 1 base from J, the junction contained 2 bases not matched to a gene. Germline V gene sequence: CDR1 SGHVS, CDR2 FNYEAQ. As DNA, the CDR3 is TGTGCCAGCAGCTTTACAGGGGTGAACACCGGGGAGCTGTTTTTT. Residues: CASSFTGVNTGELFF.

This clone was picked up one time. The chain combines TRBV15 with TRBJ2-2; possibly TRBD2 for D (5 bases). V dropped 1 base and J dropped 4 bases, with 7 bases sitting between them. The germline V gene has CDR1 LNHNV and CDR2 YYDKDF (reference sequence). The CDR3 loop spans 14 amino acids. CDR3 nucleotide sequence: TGTGCCACCAGCAGAGCCCGGGGCACCGGGGAGCTGTTTTTT. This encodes CATSRARGTGELFF.